The entry that follows covers one TCR beta chain sequence. CDR1 MDHEN and CDR2 SYDVKM come from the germline V gene. There are 15 residues in the CDR3. V was trimmed by 3 bases and J by 0 bases, leaving 9 bases between them. Profiling relied on immunoSEQ multiplex PCR, and the TCRdb table lists in-frame clones only, not all of them. The sample lists about 1.5 million clones, 95% to 99% seen once, with roughly 0.45% in the top ten. These data originate in a study of shared clonotypes between healthy human individuals. Sequencing was done on a sample of naive CD4+ T cells sorted from blood. Subset: CD45RA+ positively selected. J is TRBJ2-1 and V is TRBV28; D unclear. This sequence was found in a man aged 25 to 45 in good health. The CDR3 DNA reads TGTGCCAGCAGTTTGGTCAGATCCTCCTACAATGAGCAGTTCTTC. Residues: CASSLVRSSYNEQFF.